Listed below are T cell receptor beta chains from one sample, sequenced in a study of tumor-infiltrating lymphocytes in localized non-small cell lung cancer. The protocol was immunoSEQ multiplex PCR, while the TCRdb copy is restricted to in-frame clones and leaves out a portion. Of approximately 8,100 clones in the sample, 55% to 75% were seen once. Sequencing used uninvolved lung tissue not adjacent to the tumor. Receptor source: a human donor with non-small cell lung cancer. Both conserved end residues are part of each CDR3. D genes are given only for firm matches. Expanded clones are given a class, and other clones once, few, many or no size at all.

TRBJ1-2,NA,TRBV29-1,few,TGCAGCGTTGTAGAGGCTGGCTACACCTTC,CSVVEAGYTF
TRBJ2-7,NA,TRBV6-5,NA,TGTGCCGTAGGTTTAATGACCTACGAGCAGTACTTC,CAVGLMTYEQYF
TRBJ2-7,TRBD1,TRBV11-2,NA,TGTGCCAGCAGCGGCCACGGACAGGGGGCGGGCGAGCAGTACTTC,CASSGHGQGAGEQYF
TRBJ2-3,NA,TRBV6-6,NA,TGTGCCAGCAGTTACCTCTCGCACACAGATACGCAGTATTTT,CASSYLSHTDTQYF
TRBJ1-5,NA,TRBV19,NA,TGTGCCAGTAGTATATCTCGCAATCAGCCCCAGCATTTT,CASSISRNQPQHF
TRBJ1-1,NA,TRBV19,NA,TGTGCCATTAGCCGGGGGACTGAAGCTTTCTTT,CAISRGTEAFF
TRBJ2-5,NA,TRBV25-1,NA,TGTGCCAGCAGTGAATATATAGCGGGCAGGGGTGAGATCGAGACCCAGTACTTC,CASSEYIAGRGEIETQYF
TRBJ2-5,NA,TRBV5-1,NA,TGCGCCAGCAGCCCTAGCGTACAAGAGACCCAGTACTTC,CASSPSVQETQYF
TRBJ2-2,NA,TRBV9,once,TGTGCCAGCAGTAGACGGTCGGCCGGGGAGCTGTTTTTT,CASSRRSAGELFF
TRBJ2-7,NA,TRBV15,NA,TGTGCCACCAGCAGAGATAAAGCCACCTACGAGCAGTACTTC,CATSRDKATYEQYF
TRBJ2-6,TRBD1,TRBV4-1,few,TGCGCCAGCAGCCAAGTTCTTCGCAGGGGGTCTGGGGCCAACGTCCTGACTTTC,CASSQVLRRGSGANVLTF
TRBJ1-5,NA,TRBV4-3,NA,TGCGCCAGCAGCCAAGATATGGCAGGGGAGTGGAGCCAGCCCCAGCATTTT,CASSQDMAGEWSQPQHF
TRBJ2-7,NA,TRBV30,NA,TGTGCCTGGAGTCCCCGCTACGAGCAGTACTTC,CAWSPRYEQYF
TRBJ2-7,NA,TRBV20-1,NA,TGCAGTGCTAGACCCGACTACGAGCAGTACTTC,CSARPDYEQYF
TRBJ1-1,NA,TRBV6-1,NA,TGTGCCAGCAGCCTCGGGACATCAGCTTTCTTT,CASSLGTSAFF
TRBJ2-2,NA,TRBV7-3,few,TGTGCCAGCAGCTTAAGGCTAGACGCCGGGGAGCTGTTTTTT,CASSLRLDAGELFF
TRBJ2-3,NA,TRBV9,NA,TGTGCCAGCAGCGCGGAGTGGGGCACAGATACGCAGTATTTT,CASSAEWGTDTQYF
TRBJ1-1,TRBD1,TRBV5-4,NA,TGTGCCAGCAGCTTGGGGGGACAGGGGAACACTGAAGCTTTCTTT,CASSLGGQGNTEAFF
TRBJ1-2,NA,TRBV28,NA,TGTGCCAGCAGTCAACTTAGCCCCCCATTGGGCTACACCTTC,CASSQLSPPLGYTF
TRBJ1-5,NA,TRBV9,few,TGTGCCAGCAGCGAGGGACCGGGGGAGTATCAGCCCCAGCATTTT,CASSEGPGEYQPQHF
TRBJ2-2,TRBD2,TRBV9,NA,TGTGCCAGCAGCGTAGAGGGCGGGAGGGGTACCGGGGAGCTGTTTTTT,CASSVEGGRGTGELFF